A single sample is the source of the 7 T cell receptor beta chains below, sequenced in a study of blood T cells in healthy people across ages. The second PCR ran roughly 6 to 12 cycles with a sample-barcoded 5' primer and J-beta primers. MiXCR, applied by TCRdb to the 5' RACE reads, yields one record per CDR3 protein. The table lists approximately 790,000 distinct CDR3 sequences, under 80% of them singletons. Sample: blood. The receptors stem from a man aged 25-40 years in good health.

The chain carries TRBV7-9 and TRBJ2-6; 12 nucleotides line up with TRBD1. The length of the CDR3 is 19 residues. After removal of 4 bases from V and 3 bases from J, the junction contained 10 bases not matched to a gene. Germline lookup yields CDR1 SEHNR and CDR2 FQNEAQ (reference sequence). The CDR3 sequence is CASSSVLGQGALGANVLTF. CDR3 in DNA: TGTGCCAGCAGCTCGGTTTTGGGACAGGGGGCGCTTGGGGCCAACGTCCTGACTTTC.

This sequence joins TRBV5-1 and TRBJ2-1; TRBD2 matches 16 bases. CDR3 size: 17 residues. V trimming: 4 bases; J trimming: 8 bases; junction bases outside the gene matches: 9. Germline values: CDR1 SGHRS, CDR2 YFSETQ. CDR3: CASSPPGTSGGGDEQFF. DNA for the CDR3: TGCGCCAGCAGCCCCCCCGGGACTAGCGGGGGGGGCGATGAGCAGTTCTTC.

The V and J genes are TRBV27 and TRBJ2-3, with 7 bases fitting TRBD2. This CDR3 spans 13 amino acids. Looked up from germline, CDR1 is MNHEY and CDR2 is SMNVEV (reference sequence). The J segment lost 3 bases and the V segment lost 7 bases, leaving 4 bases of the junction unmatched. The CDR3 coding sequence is TGTGCCAGCATTGGGGGGGGAACAGATACGCAGTATTTT. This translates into CASIGGGTDTQYF.

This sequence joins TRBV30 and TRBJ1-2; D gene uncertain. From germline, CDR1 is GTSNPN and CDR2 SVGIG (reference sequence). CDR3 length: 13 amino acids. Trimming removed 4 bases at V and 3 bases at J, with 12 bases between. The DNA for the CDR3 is TGTGCCTGGACCATTAATTCGGACTATGGCTACACCTTC. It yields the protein CAWTINSDYGYTF.

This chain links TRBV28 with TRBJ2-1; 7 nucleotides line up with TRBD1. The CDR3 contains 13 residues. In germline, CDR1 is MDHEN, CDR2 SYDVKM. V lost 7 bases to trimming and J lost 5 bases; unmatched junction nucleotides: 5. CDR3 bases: TGTGCCAGCACCATCGACAGGGACAATGAGCAGTTCTTC. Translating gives CASTIDRDNEQFF. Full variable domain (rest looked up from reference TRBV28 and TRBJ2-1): DVKVTQSSRYLVKRTGEKVFLECVQDMDHENMFWYRQDPGLGLRLIYFSYDVKMKEKGDIPEGYSVSREKKERFSLILESASTNQTSMYLCASTIDRDNEQFFGPGTRLTVL.

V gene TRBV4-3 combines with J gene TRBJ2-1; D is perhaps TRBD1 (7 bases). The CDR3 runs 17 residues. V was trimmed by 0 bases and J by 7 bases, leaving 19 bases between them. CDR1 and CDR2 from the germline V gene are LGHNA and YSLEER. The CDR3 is CASSQDIRAGGGNEQFF. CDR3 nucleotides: TGCGCCAGCAGCCAAGATATCAGAGCAGGGGGAGGAAATGAGCAGTTCTTC.

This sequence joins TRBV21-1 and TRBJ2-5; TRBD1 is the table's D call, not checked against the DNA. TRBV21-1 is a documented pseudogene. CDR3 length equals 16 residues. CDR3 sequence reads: CASDTGARGNRETQYF. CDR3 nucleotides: TGTGCCAGTGATACAGGAGCAAGAGGCAATAGGGAGACCCAGTACTTC.